Each of the 21 T cell receptor beta chains below was sequenced from the same sample in a study of lymphopenia after photon versus proton radiotherapy. Profiled with immunoSEQ multiplex PCR; TCRdb holds only in-frame clones, not every one. The sample holds 65,000 to 90,000 clones, 92% seen once. Sequences were derived from peripheral blood, sampled from a patient treated with photon-based radiotherapy. The receptors originated from a woman aged 40-49 years with cholangiocarcinoma.

V gene TRBV15 combines with J gene TRBJ1-2; D call uncertain. Germline values: CDR1 LNHNV, CDR2 YYDKDF (reference sequence). V was pared by 0 bases and J by 7 bases, with 9 bases between. The CDR3 contains 13 residues. CDR3 nucleotide sequence: TGTGCCACCAGCAGAGATAGGGCAAGTGGCTACACCTTC. It translates to CATSRDRASGYTF. Combining the CDR3 with reference TRBV15 and TRBJ1-2 gives the whole variable domain DAMVIQNPRYQVTQFGKPVTLSCSQTLNHNVMYWYQQKSSQAPKLLFHYYDKDFNNEADTPDNFQSRRPNTSFCFLDIRSPGLGDTAMYLCATSRDRASGYTFGSGTRLTVV.

The V gene is TRBV9, the J gene TRBJ2-7; 9 bases match TRBD1. Germline V gene sequence: CDR1 SGDLS, CDR2 YYNGEE. V was pared by 4 bases and J by 1 base, with 9 bases of the junction left unmatched. This CDR3 region has 16 residues. The CDR3 loop reads CASSPRPGTGSYEQYF. CDR3 bases: TGTGCCAGCAGCCCCCGACCCGGGACAGGGTCCTACGAGCAGTACTTC.

This chain uses TRBV6-5 with TRBJ2-7; either TRBD1 or TRBD2 may fit D (5 bases each). Trimming left V 8 bases short and J 7 bases short, with 18 bases between. Germline V gives CDR1 MNHEY, CDR2 SVGAGI. The CDR3 loop spans 13 amino acids. The CDR3 coding sequence is TGTGCCAGCGTCCAGGGTCTCGGCGGGGAGCAGTACTTC. Protein: CASVQGLGGEQYF.

The chain combines TRBV7-2 with TRBJ2-6, with 9 bases matching TRBD1. Germline V lookup: CDR1 SGHTA, CDR2 FQGNSA. J gave up 2 bases and V 5 bases, and 13 bases lay outside the gene matches. The CDR3 is 19 residues long. Here the CDR3 reads CASSVRTGANTAGANVLTF. The CDR3 nucleotides are TGTGCCAGCAGCGTCCGGACAGGGGCCAACACAGCTGGGGCCAACGTCCTGACTTTC.

This chain joins TRBV7-2 and TRBJ1-6; no clear D. This CDR3 has 13 residues. V lost 1 base and J lost 6, with 4 bases in between. The germline V gene encodes CDR1 SGHTA and CDR2 FQGNSA. CDR3: CASSLGGNSPLHF. CDR3 in DNA: TGTGCCAGCAGCTTAGGGGGTAATTCACCCCTCCACTTT. Looking up the rest from reference TRBV7-2 and TRBJ1-6 gives the full variable domain: GAGVSQSPSNKVTEKGKDVELRCDPISGHTALYWYRQSLGQGLEFLIYFQGNSAPDKSGLPSDRFSAERTGGSVSTLTIQRTQQEDSAVYLCASSLGGNSPLHFGNGTRLTVT.

Here the CDR3 reads CASSRSGSTTGELFF. CDR3 sequence (DNA): TGTGCCAGTAGCCGTAGCGGGAGCACCACCGGGGAGCTGTTTTTT. The chain carries TRBV19 and TRBJ2-2; 9 positions agree with TRBD2. After removal of 6 bases from V and 4 bases from J, the junction contained 6 bases not matched to a gene. From germline, CDR1 is LNHDA and CDR2 SQIVND (reference sequence). CDR3 size: 15 residues.

This sequence joins TRBV7-2 and TRBJ1-2, with D tentatively TRBD1 (6 bases). Trimming removed 2 bases from V and 8 bases from J, with 9 bases in between. Germline assignment: CDR1 SGHTA and CDR2 FQGNSA. The CDR3 runs 12 residues. The CDR3 nucleotides read TGTGCCAGCAGCTTAACAGGGTACGGCTACACCTTC. It codes for CASSLTGYGYTF. The variable domain in full, with the rest retrieved from reference TRBV7-2 and TRBJ1-2, is GAGVSQSPSNKVTEKGKDVELRCDPISGHTALYWYRQSLGQGLEFLIYFQGNSAPDKSGLPSDRFSAERTGGSVSTLTIQRTQQEDSAVYLCASSLTGYGYTFGSGTRLTVV.

This chain uses TRBV5-1 with TRBJ2-2; 7 bases map to TRBD2. The V segment lost 4 bases and the J segment 1 base; nucleotides outside the gene matches: 7. The CDR3 totals 16 residues. Germline values: CDR1 SGHRS, CDR2 YFSETQ. CDR3 in amino acids: CASSPLAGVNTGELFF. CDR3 coding DNA: TGCGCCAGCAGCCCCCTGGCGGGGGTGAACACCGGGGAGCTGTTTTTT.

This clone showed up just once. The J gene is TRBJ2-7, the V gene TRBV5-1; no clear D gene. Trimming left V 4 bases short and J 0 bases short, with 14 bases between. This CDR3 is built from 15 residues. The germline gives CDR1 SGHRS, CDR2 YFSETQ. Written as DNA, the CDR3 is TGCGCCAGCAGCCCCGACCCAGTCCCCTCCTACGAGCAGTACTTC. Translation: CASSPDPVPSYEQYF.

This chain uses TRBV2 with TRBJ2-6; D uncertain. The CDR3 sequence is 16 residues long. V was clipped by 4 bases and J by 3 bases, with 13 bases between them. Germline V CDR1 and CDR2: SNHLY, FYNNEI. CDR3: CASSVVASGGANVLTF. The CDR3 DNA reads as TGTGCCAGCAGTGTTGTCGCCTCGGGTGGGGCCAACGTCCTGACTTTC.

This clone was observed once. The chain has TRBV19 and TRBJ1-3; 7 bases are shared with TRBD1. The V and J ends lost 10 bases and 0 bases, in that order; junction bases with no gene match: 6. Germline-derived CDR1 and CDR2 are LNHDA and SQIVND (reference sequence). The CDR3 length is 14 residues. The CDR3 DNA sequence: TGTGCCACCAAGGACAGGAACTCTGGAAACACCATATATTTT. Translating gives CATKDRNSGNTIYF.

The CDR3 here is CASSGLMLNTEAFF. CDR3 in DNA: TGTGCCAGCAGTGGCCTAATGTTGAACACTGAAGCTTTCTTT. This rearrangement joins TRBV2 to TRBJ1-1; D gene ambiguous. Trimming left V 4 bases short and J 0 bases short, with 9 bases between. CDR3 length: 14 amino acids. Germline CDR1 and CDR2: SNHLY and FYNNEI.

The V call is TRBV28, the J call TRBJ2-1; tentative D call: TRBD1 (5 bases). Deletions cut 6 bases from V and 8 bases from J, with 11 bases between. Germline V lookup: CDR1 MDHEN, CDR2 SYDVKM. CDR3 length: 12 residues. CDR3 sequence (DNA): TGTGCCAGCAGGGGGCCAGTTGATGAGCAGTTCTTC. This sequence encodes CASRGPVDEQFF.

The chain combines TRBV9 with TRBJ2-1, with 9 bases that match TRBD2. The CDR3 is 17 residues long. Germline V lookup: CDR1 SGDLS, CDR2 YYNGEE. V was clipped by 0 bases and J by 7 bases; unmatched bases: 11. The CDR3: CASSVEGRLAGRNEQFF. In nucleotides, the CDR3 is TGTGCCAGCAGCGTAGAAGGTCGGCTAGCGGGGAGGAATGAGCAGTTCTTC.

The chain is built from TRBV18 and TRBJ1-1, with TRBD1 matching over 11 bases. Losses at the gene ends were 1 base for V and 4 bases for J; bases not matched to a gene: 2. The CDR3 is 15 amino acids. The germline gives CDR1 KGHSH, CDR2 LQKENI. CDR3 coding DNA: TGTGCCAGCTCACCACTTGGGACAGGGGGCACTGAAGCTTTCTTT. This sequence encodes CASSPLGTGGTEAFF.

V and J are TRBV5-4 and TRBJ2-5; 8 nucleotides align to TRBD1. V lost 4 bases to trimming and J lost 2 bases; unmatched junction nucleotides: 10. This CDR3 has 16 amino acids. Germline V gene sequence: CDR1 SGHNT, CDR2 YYREEE (reference sequence). The CDR3 reads CASSPRTGRLQETQYF. The DNA of the CDR3 is TGTGCCAGCAGCCCCCGGACAGGGCGGCTACAAGAGACCCAGTACTTC. Together with reference TRBV5-4 and TRBJ2-5, the CDR3 gives the full variable domain: ETGVTQSPTHLIKTRGQQVTLRCSSQSGHNTVSWYQQALGQGPQFIFQYYREEENGRGNFPPRFSGLQFPNYSSELNVNALELDDSALYLCASSPRTGRLQETQYFGPGTRLLVL.

The chain has TRBV11-2 and TRBJ2-3, with 9 bases aligning to TRBD2. Germline V gene data show CDR1 as SGHAT and CDR2 as FQNNGV. The CDR3 totals 18 residues. Trimming took 1 base from V and 4 from J; bases not matched to a gene: 12. This CDR3 reads CASSLVYGGGASADTQYF. CDR3 nucleotides: TGTGCCAGCAGCTTAGTGTACGGCGGGGGGGCCAGCGCAGATACGCAGTATTTT. Combining the CDR3 with reference TRBV11-2 and TRBJ2-3 gives the whole variable domain EAGVAQSPRYKIIEKRQSVAFWCNPISGHATLYWYQQILGQGPKLLIQFQNNGVVDDSQLPKDRFSAERLKGVDSTLKIQPAKLEDSAVYLCASSLVYGGGASADTQYFGPGTRLTVL.

V usage is TRBV28 and J usage is TRBJ1-2; D remains unclear. The CDR3 is 13 residues long. V shed 6 bases and J shed 8 bases, with 16 bases lying between them. Germline-derived CDR1 and CDR2 are MDHEN and SYDVKM. This chain's CDR3 is CASRTAGSRGYTF. The CDR3 nucleotides are TGTGCCAGCAGAACCGCGGGTTCCCGGGGCTACACCTTC.

This clone was recorded only once. The chain couples TRBV6-6 to TRBJ2-5; weak D call: TRBD1 (6 bases). Germline CDR1 MNHNY, CDR2 SVGAGI (reference sequence). V was pared by 7 bases and J by 5 bases, with 14 bases between. This CDR3 has 13 residues. CDR3 nucleotides: TGTGCCAGCATCCTGCACAGGGCGGAGACCCAGTACTTC. Amino acids: CASILHRAETQYF.

The CDR3 DNA is TGTGCCAGCAGTCTTGGGCCTTCCGGGGGCAAGGAACTGTTTTTT. Encoded protein: CASSLGPSGGKELFF. This chain links TRBV6-1 with TRBJ1-4; tentatively, D is TRBD1 (6 bases). CDR3 length equals 15 residues. Between the trimmed V and J ends, which lost 5 bases and 12 bases, there was a span of 22 bases. CDR1 is MNHNS and CDR2 is SASEGT in the germline V gene.

This clone is a singleton in its sample. The genes are TRBV29-1 and TRBJ2-5, with 8 bases matching TRBD2. Per the germline V gene, CDR1 is SQVTM and CDR2 is ANQGSEA. The CDR3 has 14 amino acids. The J segment lost 11 bases and the V segment lost 4 bases, leaving 15 bases of the junction unmatched. The CDR3 DNA reads TGCAGCGTTGTACCGGGACCCGTGGAGCGGGAGCAGTACTTC. Translating gives CSVVPGPVEREQYF.